The clone carrying this TCR beta chain turned up a few times. Then a second PCR, running roughly 6 to 11 cycles, was carried out with a sample-barcoded 5' primer and a J-beta primer mix. MiXCR was run by TCRdb on the 5' RACE reads, yielding one entry per CDR3 protein. The sample yields around 1,700,000 distinct CDR3 sequences, 28% seen once. This sample was taken from a study of blood T cells in healthy people across ages. CDR3 length: 14 residues. V lost 5 bases, J lost 1 base, and 12 bases lay in between. The germline V gene has CDR1 SGHNT and CDR2 YYREEE (reference sequence). The sample taken for sequencing was blood. The TCR comes from a woman in her twenties or thirties in good health. The chain links TRBV5-4 to TRBJ1-1, with D maybe TRBD1 (6 bases). The chain's CDR3 is CASSSGQKNTEAFF. As DNA, the CDR3 is TGTGCCAGCAGTTCCGGACAGAAGAACACTGAAGCTTTCTTT.